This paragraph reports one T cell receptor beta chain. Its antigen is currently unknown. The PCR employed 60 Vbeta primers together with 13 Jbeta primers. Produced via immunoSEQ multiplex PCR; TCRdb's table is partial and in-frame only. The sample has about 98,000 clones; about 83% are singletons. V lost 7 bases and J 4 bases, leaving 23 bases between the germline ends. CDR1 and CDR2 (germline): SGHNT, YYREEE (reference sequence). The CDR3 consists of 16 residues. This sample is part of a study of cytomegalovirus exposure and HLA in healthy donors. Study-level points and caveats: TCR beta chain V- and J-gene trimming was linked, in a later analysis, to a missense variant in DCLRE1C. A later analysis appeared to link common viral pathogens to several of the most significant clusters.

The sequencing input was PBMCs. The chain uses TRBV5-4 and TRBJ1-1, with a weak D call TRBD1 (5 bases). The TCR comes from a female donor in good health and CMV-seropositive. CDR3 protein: CASQDASGRVSTEAFF. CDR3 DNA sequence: TGTGCCAGCCAAGATGCTAGCGGCAGGGTGAGCACTGAAGCTTTCTTT.